The 3 T cell receptor beta chains in this list originate from one sample, sequenced in a study of response to subunit inactivated influenza vaccine. TCRdb re-derived calls from the RT-PCR reads in MiXCR, one entry per CDR3 protein. There are 400,000 to 650,000 distinct CDR3 sequences in the sample; around 7.9% occur only once, and 10% to 15% lies in the top ten. The sample here was PBMCs from blood, taken around 25 months after vaccination. The receptors shown here come from a man in his fifties or sixties who received an inactivated influenza vaccine.

The V gene is TRBV21-1, the J gene TRBJ2-1; the D call of TRBD2 is as the table states it, not checked on the DNA. TRBV21-1 is reported as a pseudogene. CDR3 size: 14 residues. CDR3 nucleotides: TGTGCCAGCAGTCAGCGGGAGGATTACAATGAGCAGTTCTTC. Translation gives CASSQREDYNEQFF.

This clonotype was counted ten times or more. In nucleotides, the CDR3 is TGTGCCAGCAGCTCTCAGACAGGACTTATGGACGAGCAGTACTTC. Translation gives CASSSQTGLMDEQYF. V and J are TRBV7-2 and TRBJ2-7, with D possibly TRBD1 on 6 matching bases. CDR1 is SGHTA, CDR2 FQGNSA, per germline. The CDR3 has 15 residues. The V and J ends lost 4 bases and 5 bases respectively, with 18 bases between them.

The V and J genes are TRBV3-1 and TRBJ2-1; no clear D gene. The V and J ends lost 1 base and 13 bases respectively, with 11 bases between them. The CDR3 extends over 12 amino acids. Germline V lookup: CDR1 LGHDT, CDR2 YNNKEL (reference sequence). The CDR3 is CASSQVGRTQFF. The CDR3 DNA reads as TGTGCCAGCAGCCAAGTTGGCAGGACCCAGTTCTTC.